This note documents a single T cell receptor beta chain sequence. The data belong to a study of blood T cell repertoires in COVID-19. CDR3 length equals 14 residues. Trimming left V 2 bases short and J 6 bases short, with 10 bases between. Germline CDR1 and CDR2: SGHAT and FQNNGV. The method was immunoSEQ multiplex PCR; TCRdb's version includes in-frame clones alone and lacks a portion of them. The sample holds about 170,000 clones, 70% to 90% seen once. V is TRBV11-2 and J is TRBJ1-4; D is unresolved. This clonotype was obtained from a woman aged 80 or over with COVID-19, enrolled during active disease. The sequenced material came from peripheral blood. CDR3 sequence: CASSLFPRYEKLFF. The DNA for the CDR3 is TGTGCCAGCAGCTTATTTCCGCGCTATGAAAAACTGTTTTTT.